This T cell receptor (beta chain) was sequenced for a study of shared clonotypes between healthy human individuals (dated by TCRdb to the early 2020s). Broadly, across the study: The cohort included three men and a couple of women between 18 and 49 years of age. The study deeply sequenced blood TCR repertoires of five healthy adults to estimate repertoire size and the extent of clonotype sharing between individuals. To increase sequencing depth and limit assay-specific biases, TCR repertoire library preparation and sequencing were carried out by different laboratories using diverse techniques. Per donor, leukapheresis produced somewhere between about 0.85 and 10 billion PBMCs.

Using the deep immunoSEQ assay, TCR CDR3 regions were amplified from genomic DNA by multiplex PCR. Genomic DNA extracted from each cell subset was distributed evenly over all wells of several immunoSEQ 96-well plates, and each plate served as one replicate. For unsorted PBMC, each replicate PCR was loaded with approximately 300 ng genomic DNA, equivalent to approximately 33,000 T cell genomes. Ten immunoSEQ deep assay plates were used to sequence unsorted PBMC genomic DNA. Purified libraries were quantified with a Qubit 3.0 fluorometer, sized on a Bioanalyzer 2100, and re-quantified with the KAPA Library Quantification kit. A separate single-read 150-cycle Illumina NextSeq 550 flow cell was used to sequence each immunoSEQ 96-well plate. As for how the authors treated the data: Because the immunoSEQ output held only junctional sequences and lacked quality scores, the filtering could not match the filtering applied to full-length reads. To assign V/J genes and CDR3, sequences were annotated using PyIR, a Python wrapper for IgBLAST v1.9, with IMGT germline references. Reads were removed for weak V/J assignments (E-value above 1e-6), missing CDR3, stop codons, out-of-frame junctions, or ambiguous translated residues. V3J clonotypes were defined as sequences sharing the same inferred V gene, J gene, and CDR3 amino acid sequence. Percentage overlap between repertoires was computed as shared unique clonotypes divided by the size of the smaller repertoire. Repertoire richness was assessed with RTK rarefaction, the Chao1 estimator, and Recon v2.1 estimates of unobserved clonotypes. TCRdb's version of the immuneACCESS table is confined to in-frame rearrangements and falls short of the full clone set. An unresolved V gene accounts for under half of the shortfall where checked; the remainder is of unknown origin. The V and J calls and the clone size are those of that table, but D and trimming were determined from the DNA. Here the sample has a few hundred thousand clones; roughly 80% occur a single time. The ten largest clones represent around 12% of the sample.

The CDR3 holds 15 amino acids from the cysteine to the phenylalanine. Just CDR3 DNA is preserved here, 45 bases in frame from base 1. V loses 1 base of germline sequence and J loses 3 bases, and the interval between the two ends is 9 bases. The germline V gene provides CDR1 KGHSH and CDR2 LQKENI. Healthy HIV-negative adults with no recently reported acute infections or vaccinations were included as donors. Every donor was a Caucasian adult living in Nashville, Tennessee, USA. For unsorted samples, roughly 90 million PBMCs were counted, and genomic DNA was extracted using the QIAamp DNA Blood Mini kit. After blood collection by leukapheresis, PBMCs were isolated using Ficoll-Histopaque density gradient centrifugation and then cryopreserved in the vapor phase of liquid nitrogen. On the study overall, not on this receptor specifically: Pairwise subsampling led to the expectation that sequencing depth would affect the degree of clonotype sharing among donors. Sampling was restricted to blood, and TCR repertoires in tissue are likely to differ from TCR repertoires in blood. The genetic and exposure-history diversity represented was limited by the small number of donors.

Concerning this clone: The antigen it binds to is not known. Per-base qualities were not stored, and no clone one base away is much larger.

The rearrangement joined TRBV18 to TRBJ2-2; TRBD2 is a weak D gene call, 6 bases matching. This receptor was obtained from a woman aged 40 to 50 in good health. Some clones in this sample may be carry-over from other donors' samples. Sequencing was performed on PBMCs. The CDR3 protein sequence reads: CASSPLSGDTGELFF. In nucleotides, the sequence is TGTGCCAGCTCACCACTTTCGGGGGACACCGGGGAGCTGTTTTTT.